These T cell receptor beta chains were read from a single sample in a study of beta chain features in type 1 diabetes. Assay used: immunoSEQ multiplex PCR; TCRdb lists only in-frame clones, some missing. The sample carries hundreds of thousands of clones, over 10% recorded once. Sample: naive CD4+ T cells from blood. All receptors come from a man aged 18 to 29 with type 1 diabetes. The CDR3 runs from the conserved cysteine through the conserved F or W. The D gene is left open where the match is weak. Only part of the rows carry a size: once, few, many, or a class if the clone is expanded.

V gene	J gene	D gene	clone size	CDR3 protein	CDR3 DNA
TRBV30	TRBJ2-7	TRBD2	few	CAWGLAGGPRYEQYF	TGTGCCTGGGGACTAGCGGGGGGGCCTAGGTACGAGCAGTACTTC
TRBV18	TRBJ2-7	.	.	CASSPGPYEQYF	TGTGCCAGCTCACCGGGTCCCTACGAGCAGTACTTC
TRBV5-4	TRBJ1-6	.	.	CASSVDDSPLHF	TGTGCCAGCAGCGTCGACGATTCACCCCTCCACTTT
TRBV30	TRBJ1-5	TRBD1	few	CASSGDRGLAGQPQHF	TGTGCCTCCTCCGGGGACAGGGGGTTGGCAGGTCAGCCCCAGCATTTT
TRBV27	TRBJ2-6	.	.	CASSPYSGANVLTF	TGTGCCAGCAGTCCTTACTCTGGGGCCAACGTCCTGACTTTC
TRBV28	TRBJ1-1	.	.	CASIRVGNTEAFF	TGTGCCAGCATAAGGGTGGGGAACACTGAAGCTTTCTTT
TRBV29-1	TRBJ1-1	.	few	CSVEDRTWAGRTEAFF	TGCAGCGTTGAAGATAGGACGTGGGCAGGGAGAACTGAAGCTTTCTTT
TRBV2	TRBJ2-1	.	few	CASRSGGIEQFF	TGTGCCAGCCGGAGTGGGGGGATAGAGCAGTTCTTC
TRBV11-2	TRBJ2-1	.	.	CASSAEKGREFF	TGTGCCAGCAGCGCCGAGAAAGGCCGGGAGTTCTTC
TRBV25-1	TRBJ1-6	.	.	CASSEGLASPLHF	TGTGCCAGCAGTGAAGGACTGGCTTCACCCCTCCACTTT
TRBV28	TRBJ2-1	.	.	CASSQSGTARVQFF	TGTGCCAGCAGCCAGAGCGGGACAGCGAGGGTGCAGTTCTTC
TRBV2	TRBJ1-6	TRBD1	.	CASSRDRINSPLHF	TGTGCCAGCAGCAGGGACAGGATTAATTCACCCCTCCACTTT
TRBV13	TRBJ2-7	TRBD1	.	CASSLRDRVNGQYF	TGTGCCAGCAGCTTAAGAGACAGGGTTAATGGGCAGTACTTC
TRBV7-9	TRBJ2-7	.	few	CASSFPSSYEQYF	TGTGCCAGCAGCTTTCCGAGCTCCTACGAGCAGTACTTC
TRBV7-9	TRBJ1-1	TRBD1	few	CASSPTGSSTEAFF	TGTGCCAGCAGCCCGACAGGGTCCTCCACTGAAGCTTTCTTT
TRBV20-1	TRBJ2-7	.	few	CSAPGYEQYF	TGCAGTGCCCCCGGCTACGAGCAGTACTTC
TRBV5-1	TRBJ2-7	.	few	CASSLGRVAYEQYF	TGCGCCAGCAGCTTGGGGCGGGTCGCCTACGAGCAGTACTTC
TRBV6-5	TRBJ1-1	TRBD1	few	CASSQDRGEAFF	TGTGCCAGCAGCCAAGACAGGGGTGAAGCTTTCTTT
TRBV2	TRBJ1-2	.	few	CASSERGDYGYTF	TGTGCCAGCAGTGAGAGGGGAGACTATGGCTACACCTTC
TRBV6-6	TRBJ2-3	.	.	CASSYTHSEDTQYF	TGTGCCAGCAGTTACACCCATTCGGAAGATACGCAGTATTTT
TRBV29-1	TRBJ1-2	.	.	CSVEDLKRDGDGYTF	TGCAGCGTTGAAGATCTTAAGAGGGATGGAGATGGCTACACCTTC
TRBV5-1	TRBJ1-1	.	.	CASTPGDNTEAFF	TGCGCCAGCACGCCTGGGGATAACACTGAAGCTTTCTTT
TRBV11-2	TRBJ2-5	.	.	CASSWAVQETQYF	TGTGCCAGCAGCTGGGCTGTCCAAGAGACCCAGTACTTC
TRBV11-2	TRBJ2-2	.	once	CASSFRARGGAPGELFF	TGTGCCAGCAGCTTTAGGGCGCGAGGAGGGGCCCCCGGGGAGCTGTTTTTT
TRBV6-5	TRBJ1-2	.	.	CASSYSEGFYGYTF	TGTGCCAGCAGTTACTCAGAGGGTTTCTATGGCTACACCTTC
TRBV11-2	TRBJ1-6	.	.	CASSTPVGKDSPLHF	TGTGCCAGCAGCACCCCGGTAGGGAAAGATTCACCCCTCCACTTT
TRBV15	TRBJ2-7	.	.	CATSRERREYEQYF	TGTGCCACCAGCAGAGAACGGAGGGAGTACGAGCAGTACTTC
TRBV5-1	TRBJ1-5	.	few	CASSLDPGTHQPQHF	TGCGCCAGCAGCTTGGACCCGGGAACCCATCAGCCCCAGCATTTT
TRBV7-2	TRBJ1-2	.	.	CASTQDVGGLGYTF	TGTGCCAGCACCCAGGACGTCGGGGGACTTGGCTACACCTTC
TRBV28	TRBJ2-5	.	few	CASSLGLQTQYF	TGTGCCAGCAGTTTAGGTCTCCAGACCCAGTACTTC
TRBV30	TRBJ1-6	.	.	CAWSPQGSPLHF	TGTGCCTGGAGTCCCCAGGGTTCACCCCTCCACTTT
TRBV7-2	TRBJ2-3	.	few	CASSLASGTDTQYF	TGTGCCAGCAGCTTAGCGTCCGGCACAGATACGCAGTATTTT
TRBV5-1	TRBJ2-7	.	few	CASGTDLSYEQYF	TGCGCCAGCGGTACGGACCTAAGCTACGAGCAGTACTTC
TRBV19	TRBJ2-3	.	few	CASSISDTQYF	TGTGCCAGTAGTATTTCAGATACGCAGTATTTT
TRBV30	TRBJ2-5	.	.	CAWSVLFGGRETQYF	TGTGCCTGGAGTGTACTTTTCGGGGGGCGAGAGACCCAGTACTTC
TRBV9	TRBJ2-7	.	.	CASSAGGTPYEQYF	TGTGCCAGCAGCGCTGGAGGGACACCCTACGAGCAGTACTTC
TRBV29-1	TRBJ1-1	TRBD1	few	CSVQDRGRTEAFF	TGCAGCGTGCAAGACAGGGGTCGCACTGAAGCTTTCTTT
TRBV7-7	TRBJ2-1	.	few	CASSAGPGDEQFF	TGTGCCAGCAGCGCGGGACCAGGCGATGAGCAGTTCTTC
TRBV19	TRBJ2-7	.	.	CASSVQQGSYEQYF	TGTGCCAGTAGTGTACAACAGGGCTCCTACGAGCAGTACTTC
TRBV15	TRBJ2-1	TRBD1	.	CATSRDGPGQGVSNEQFF	TGTGCCACCAGCAGAGATGGGCCCGGACAGGGGGTTTCCAATGAGCAGTTCTTC
TRBV7-9	TRBJ1-5	.	.	CASSLAPGINQPQHF	TGTGCCAGCAGCTTAGCGCCGGGGATCAATCAGCCCCAGCATTTT
TRBV7-2	TRBJ1-5	TRBD1	.	CASTNLDRTSGPQHF	TGTGCCAGCACCAATCTGGACAGGACCTCAGGGCCCCAGCATTTT
TRBV6-5	TRBJ1-2	TRBD1	few	CASSRDRDYGYTF	TGTGCCAGCAGTCGGGACAGGGACTATGGCTACACCTTC
TRBV2	TRBJ1-4	.	.	CASRPDTGTNEKLFF	TGTGCCAGCAGGCCGGATACTGGGACTAATGAAAAACTGTTTTTT
TRBV7-2	TRBJ2-3	.	.	CASRPRDRSGTDTQYF	TGTGCCAGCAGACCTAGAGACAGGTCAGGGACAGATACGCAGTATTTT
TRBV9	TRBJ2-7	.	few	CASSTRDNSYEQYF	TGTGCCAGCAGCACACGGGACAACTCCTACGAGCAGTACTTC
TRBV30	TRBJ1-6	TRBD1	few	CAWSVQGQSPLHF	TGTGCCTGGAGTGTACAGGGGCAATCACCCCTCCACTTT
TRBV4-2	TRBJ1-1	.	.	CASSQDRGSDTEAFF	TGTGCCAGCAGCCAAGATAGGGGCAGTGACACTGAAGCTTTCTTT
TRBV27	TRBJ2-1	.	few	CASSFSNEQFF	TGTGCCAGCAGTTTTTCAAATGAGCAGTTCTTC
TRBV5-1	TRBJ2-3	TRBD2	.	CASSLGAAGDTDTQYF	TGCGCCAGCAGCTTGGGCGCTGCGGGGGACACAGATACGCAGTATTTT
TRBV6-6	TRBJ1-6	TRBD1	.	CASSPGGQGSSPLHF	TGTGCCAGCAGTCCGGGGGGACAGGGGAGTTCACCCCTCCACTTT